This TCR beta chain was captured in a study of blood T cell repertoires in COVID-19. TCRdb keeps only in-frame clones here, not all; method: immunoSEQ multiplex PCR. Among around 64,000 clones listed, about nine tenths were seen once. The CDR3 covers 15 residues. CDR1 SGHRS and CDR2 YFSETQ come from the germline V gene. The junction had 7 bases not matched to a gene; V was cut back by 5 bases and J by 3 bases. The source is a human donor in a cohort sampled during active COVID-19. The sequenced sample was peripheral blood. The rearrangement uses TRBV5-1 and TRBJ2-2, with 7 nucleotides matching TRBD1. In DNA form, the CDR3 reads TGCGCCAGCAGTCCTATCGGACAGGACACCGGGGAGCTGTTTTTT. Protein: CASSPIGQDTGELFF. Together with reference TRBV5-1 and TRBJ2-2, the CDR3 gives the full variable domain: KAGVTQTPRYLIKTRGQQVTLSCSPISGHRSVSWYQQTPGQGLQFLFEYFSETQRNKGNFPGRFSGRQFSNSRSEMNVSTLELGDSALYLCASSPIGQDTGELFFGEGSRLTVL.